This TCR beta chain originates from a study of cytomegalovirus exposure and HLA in healthy donors. With 60 Vbeta and 13 Jbeta primers, the PCR was carried out. Sequenced by immunoSEQ multiplex PCR; TCRdb stores in-frame clones only, minus some. Among 130,000 to 150,000 clones listed, 75% to 90% were seen once. Of note for this clone: No antigen is known for it.

Broader study findings: Being indistinguishable, some V segments were excluded, TRBV6-2 and TRBV6-3 among them. Accurate predictions that matched the HLA-A and HLA-B alleles of most subjects were reportedly made from TCR beta sequences.

V trimming: 7 bases; J trimming: 2 bases; junction bases outside the gene matches: 4. CDR1 is SGHNT, CDR2 YYREEE, per germline (reference sequence). This CDR3 has 15 amino acids. Material: PBMCs. The receptor was isolated from a woman aged 25 to 45 in good health and CMV-seronegative. This chain links TRBV5-4 with TRBJ2-1; TRBD2 matches 12 bases. CDR3 amino acids: CASFLAGGPYNEQFF. The CDR3 DNA is TGTGCCAGCTTTCTAGCGGGAGGGCCCTACAATGAGCAGTTCTTC.